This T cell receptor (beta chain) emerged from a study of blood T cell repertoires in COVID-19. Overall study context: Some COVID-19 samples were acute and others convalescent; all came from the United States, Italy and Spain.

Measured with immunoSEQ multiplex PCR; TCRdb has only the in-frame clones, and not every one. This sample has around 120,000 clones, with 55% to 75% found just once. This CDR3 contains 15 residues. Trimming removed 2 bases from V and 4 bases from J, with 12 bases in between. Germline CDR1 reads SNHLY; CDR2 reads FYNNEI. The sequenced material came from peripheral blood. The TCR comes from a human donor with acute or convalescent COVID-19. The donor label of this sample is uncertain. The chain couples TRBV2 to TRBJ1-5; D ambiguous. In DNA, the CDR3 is TGTGCCAGCAGTGAAAGGCAGGCCAAAAATCAGCCCCAGCATTTT. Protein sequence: CASSERQAKNQPQHF.